These T cell receptor beta chains were read from a single sample in a study of graft-versus-host responses after intestinal transplantation. Clones were read by immunoSEQ multiplex PCR, and TCRdb kept only the in-frame ones, dropping some. The sample shows over 100,000 clones, 95% of them seen only once. These receptors lack a known antigen. This sample comprised unstimulated CD8+ T cells sorted from spleen or lymph node cells, obtained before intestinal transplant. These receptors were collected from a human donor who received an intestinal transplant. CDR3s include the opening cysteine and the closing phenylalanine or tryptophan. Each record gives: J gene, V gene, clone size, D gene, CDR3 protein, CDR3 DNA. A D gene is named only where the DNA matches it firmly. Where a row states a size, it is once, few, many or the class of an expanded clone; other rows omit it.

J: TRBJ2-1
V: TRBV25-1
size: .
D: .
CDR3: CASSASGAGPYNEQFF
DNA: TGTGCCAGCAGTGCTTCAGGTGCAGGGCCTTACAATGAGCAGTTCTTC

J: TRBJ2-1
V: TRBV11-2
size: .
D: TRBD2
CDR3: CASSLTRDYIYNEQFF
DNA: TGTGCCAGCAGCTTAACTCGGGACTATATCTACAATGAGCAGTTCTTC

J: TRBJ2-1
V: TRBV5-4
size: .
D: .
CDR3: CASGFLANEQFF
DNA: TGTGCCAGCGGCTTTTTGGCGAATGAGCAGTTCTTC

J: TRBJ1-4
V: TRBV29-1
size: once
D: .
CDR3: CSVEVRRAGEKLFF
DNA: TGCAGCGTTGAAGTCAGGAGGGCTGGTGAAAAACTGTTTTTT

J: TRBJ1-5
V: TRBV6-6
size: .
D: .
CDR3: CASSLGSYQPQHF
DNA: TGTGCCAGCAGTTTAGGGTCCTATCAGCCCCAGCATTTT

J: TRBJ2-1
V: TRBV7-8
size: .
D: TRBD2
CDR3: CASSFYGTSGNVEQFF
DNA: TGTGCCAGCAGCTTTTACGGGACTAGCGGGAATGTTGAGCAGTTCTTC

J: TRBJ1-2
V: TRBV27
size: .
D: .
CDR3: CAAARDGYGYTF
DNA: TGTGCGGCGGCCAGGGATGGCTATGGCTACACCTTC

J: TRBJ2-7
V: TRBV4-1
size: .
D: .
CDR3: CASSQDGRIAYEQYF
DNA: TGCGCCAGCAGCCAAGATGGTAGGATTGCCTACGAGCAGTACTTC

J: TRBJ2-7
V: TRBV19
size: .
D: TRBD1
CDR3: CASSMETGPEQYF
DNA: TGTGCCAGTAGTATGGAGACAGGGCCCGAGCAGTACTTC

J: TRBJ1-1
V: TRBV4-2
size: .
D: .
CDR3: CASSQEDSINTEAFF
DNA: TGTGCCAGCAGCCAAGAGGACAGTATTAACACTGAAGCTTTCTTT

J: TRBJ2-7
V: TRBV27
size: .
D: TRBD1
CDR3: CASSLLMTGRTYEQYF
DNA: TGTGCCAGCAGTTTACTTATGACAGGGAGAACCTACGAGCAGTACTTC

J: TRBJ2-1
V: TRBV4-1
size: .
D: .
CDR3: CASSPDSRVHNEQFF
DNA: TGCGCCAGCAGCCCAGACTCCCGAGTCCACAATGAGCAGTTCTTC